This T cell receptor beta chain was sequenced in a study of blood T cell repertoires in COVID-19. The overall study: Specimens from acute and convalescent COVID-19 originated in the United States, Italy and Spain.

This table comes from immunoSEQ multiplex PCR, and its TCRdb copy is limited to in-frame clones, with some not included. The profile shows 120,000 to 150,000 clones, around 87% of them singletons. Germline lookup yields CDR1 SGHNT and CDR2 YYREEE (reference sequence). The CDR3 is 14 residues long. Trimming pared 5 bases from V and 4 bases from J, leaving 14 bases between. In this sample, this clone turned up once. The V and J genes are TRBV5-4 and TRBJ2-3, with TRBD1 as a possible D gene (6 bases). Sequencing used peripheral blood. The clonotype originates from a man in his forties or fifties who had recovered from COVID-19. CDR3 bases: TGTGCCAGCAGTCTATACAGGGTAGCAGATACGCAGTATTTT. Translation gives CASSLYRVADTQYF.